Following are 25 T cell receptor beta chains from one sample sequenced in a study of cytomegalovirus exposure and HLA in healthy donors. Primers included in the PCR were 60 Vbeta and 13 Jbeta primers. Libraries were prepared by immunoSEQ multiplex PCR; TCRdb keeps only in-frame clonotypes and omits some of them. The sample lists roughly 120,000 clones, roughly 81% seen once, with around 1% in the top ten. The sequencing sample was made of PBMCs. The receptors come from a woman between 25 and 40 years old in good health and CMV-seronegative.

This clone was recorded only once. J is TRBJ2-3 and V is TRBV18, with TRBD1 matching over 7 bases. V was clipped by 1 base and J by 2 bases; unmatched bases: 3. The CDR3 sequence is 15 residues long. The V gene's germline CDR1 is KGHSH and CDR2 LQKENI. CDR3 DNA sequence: TGTGCCAGCTCACCACAAGGACAGGTCACAGATACGCAGTATTTT. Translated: CASSPQGQVTDTQYF. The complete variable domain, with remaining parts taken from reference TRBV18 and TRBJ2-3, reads NAGVMQNPRHLVRRRGQEARLRCSPMKGHSHVYWYRQLPEEGLKFMVYLQKENIIDESGMPKERFSAEFPKEGPSILRIQQVVRGDSAAYFCASSPQGQVTDTQYFGPGTRLTVL.

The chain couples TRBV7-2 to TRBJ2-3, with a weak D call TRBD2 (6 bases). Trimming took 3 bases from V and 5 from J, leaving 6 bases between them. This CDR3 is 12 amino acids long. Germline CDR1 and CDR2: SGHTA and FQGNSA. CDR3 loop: CASSFGGDTQYF. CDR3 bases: TGTGCCAGCAGCTTCGGGGGAGATACGCAGTATTTT.

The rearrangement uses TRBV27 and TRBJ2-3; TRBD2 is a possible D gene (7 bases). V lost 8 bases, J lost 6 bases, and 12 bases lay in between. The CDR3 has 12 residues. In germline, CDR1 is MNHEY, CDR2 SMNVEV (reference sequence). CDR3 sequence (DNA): TGTGCCAGCCTCGGCGGGGGCGATACGCAGTATTTT. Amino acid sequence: CASLGGGDTQYF.

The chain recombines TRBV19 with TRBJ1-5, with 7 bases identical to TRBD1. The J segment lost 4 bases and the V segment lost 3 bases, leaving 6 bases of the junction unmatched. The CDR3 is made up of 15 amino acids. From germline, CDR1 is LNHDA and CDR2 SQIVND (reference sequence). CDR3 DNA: TGTGCCAGTAGTATCGACAGGGCTTCGAATCAGCCCCAGCATTTT. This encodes CASSIDRASNQPQHF. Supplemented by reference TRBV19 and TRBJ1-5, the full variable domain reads DGGITQSPKYLFRKEGQNVTLSCEQNLNHDAMYWYRQDPGQGLRLIYYSQIVNDFQKGDIAEGYSVSREKKESFPLTVTSAQKNPTAFYLCASSIDRASNQPQHFGDGTRLSIL.

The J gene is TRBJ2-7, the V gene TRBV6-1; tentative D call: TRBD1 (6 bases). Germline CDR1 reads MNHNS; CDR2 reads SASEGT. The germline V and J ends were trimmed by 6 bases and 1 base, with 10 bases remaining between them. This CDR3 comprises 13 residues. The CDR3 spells CASRPGQSYEQYF. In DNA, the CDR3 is TGTGCCAGCAGGCCGGGACAATCCTACGAGCAGTACTTC.

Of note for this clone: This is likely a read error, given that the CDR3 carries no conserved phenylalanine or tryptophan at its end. The CDR3 DNA is TGTGCCAGCAGCGCGATCCCGACAGAAGGCTACACCCTC. This translates into CASSAIPTEGYTL. The chain carries TRBV9 and TRBJ1-2; D may be TRBD1 (5 bases). CDR3 length: 13 residues. Trimming removed 3 bases from V and 8 bases from J, with 14 bases in between. The V gene's germline CDR1 is SGDLS and CDR2 YYNGEE.

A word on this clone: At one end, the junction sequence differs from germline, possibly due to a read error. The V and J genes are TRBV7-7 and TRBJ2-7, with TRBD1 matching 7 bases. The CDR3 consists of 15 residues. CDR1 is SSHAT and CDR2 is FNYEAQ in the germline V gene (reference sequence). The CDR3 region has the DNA TGTGCTAGCAGCCAGGGGGTAGTATCGTCCTACGAGCAGTACTTC. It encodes CASSQGVVSSYEQYF.

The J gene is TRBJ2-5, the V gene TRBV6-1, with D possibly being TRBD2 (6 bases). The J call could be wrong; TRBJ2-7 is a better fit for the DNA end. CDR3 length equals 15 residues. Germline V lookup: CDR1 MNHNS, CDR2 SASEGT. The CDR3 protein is CASTVSGTYSYEQYF. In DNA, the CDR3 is TGTGCCAGCACCGTATCCGGGACTTACTCCTACGAGCAGTACTTC.

The CDR3 nucleotides read TGTGCCAGCAGCGTAGGTACTAATTCATACAATGAGCAGTTCTTC. As protein: CASSVGTNSYNEQFF. The chain carries TRBV9 and TRBJ2-1; D unclear. The V end was cut by 0 bases, the J end by 4 bases, with 11 bases between. Germline V CDR1 and CDR2: SGDLS, YYNGEE. CDR3 length equals 15 residues.

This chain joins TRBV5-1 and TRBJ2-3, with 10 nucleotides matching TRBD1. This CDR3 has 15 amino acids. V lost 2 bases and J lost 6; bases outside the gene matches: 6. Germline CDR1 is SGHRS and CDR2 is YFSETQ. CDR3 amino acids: CASSFTGTGADTQYF. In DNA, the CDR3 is TGCGCCAGCAGCTTTACAGGGACAGGGGCCGATACGCAGTATTTT.

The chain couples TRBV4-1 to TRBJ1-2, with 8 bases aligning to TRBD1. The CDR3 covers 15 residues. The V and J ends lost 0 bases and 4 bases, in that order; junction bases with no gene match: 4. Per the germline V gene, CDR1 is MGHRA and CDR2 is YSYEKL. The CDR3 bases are TGCGCCAGCAGCCAAGACCGGACAGGGCCCTATGGCTACACCTTC. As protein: CASSQDRTGPYGYTF.

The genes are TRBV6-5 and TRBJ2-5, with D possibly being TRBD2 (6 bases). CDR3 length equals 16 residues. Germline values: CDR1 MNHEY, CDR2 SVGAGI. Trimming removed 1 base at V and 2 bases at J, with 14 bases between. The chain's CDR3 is CASSYLPGVKQETQYF. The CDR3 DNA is TGTGCCAGCAGTTACTTGCCGGGGGTAAAACAAGAGACCCAGTACTTC.

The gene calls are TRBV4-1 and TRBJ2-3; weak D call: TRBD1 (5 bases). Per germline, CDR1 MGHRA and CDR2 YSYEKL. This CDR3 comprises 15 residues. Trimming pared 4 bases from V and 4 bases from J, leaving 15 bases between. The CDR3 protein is CASSPLWKGADTQYF. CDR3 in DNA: TGCGCCAGCAGCCCTCTGTGGAAAGGGGCAGATACGCAGTATTTT.

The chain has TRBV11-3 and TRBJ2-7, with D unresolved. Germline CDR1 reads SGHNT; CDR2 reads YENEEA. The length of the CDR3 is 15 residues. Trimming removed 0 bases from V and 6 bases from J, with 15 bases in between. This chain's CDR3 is CASSLEVGGAGEQYF. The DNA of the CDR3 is TGTGCCAGCAGCTTAGAGGTAGGCGGTGCCGGCGAGCAGTACTTC.

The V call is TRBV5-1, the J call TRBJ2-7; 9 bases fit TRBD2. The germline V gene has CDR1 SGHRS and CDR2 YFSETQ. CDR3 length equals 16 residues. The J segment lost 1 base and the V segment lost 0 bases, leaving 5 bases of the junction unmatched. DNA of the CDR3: TGCGCCAGCAGCTTGGGACTAGCGGCCATTTCCTACGAGCAGTACTTC. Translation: CASSLGLAAISYEQYF. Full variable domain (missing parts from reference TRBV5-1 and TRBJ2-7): KAGVTQTPRYLIKTRGQQVTLSCSPISGHRSVSWYQQTPGQGLQFLFEYFSETQRNKGNFPGRFSGRQFSNSRSEMNVSTLELGDSALYLCASSLGLAAISYEQYFGPGTRLTVT.

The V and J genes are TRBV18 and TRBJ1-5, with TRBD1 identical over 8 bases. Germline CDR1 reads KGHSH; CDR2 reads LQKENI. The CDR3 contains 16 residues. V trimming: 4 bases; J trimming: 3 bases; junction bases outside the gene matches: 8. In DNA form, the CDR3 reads TGTGCCAGCTCACTGGGAAAGACAGGGGACAATCAGCCCCAGCATTTT. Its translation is CASSLGKTGDNQPQHF.

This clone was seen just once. The CDR3 nucleotides read TGTGCCAGCAGTGCCCGTCTGGGGGGTATAGCTAACTATGGCTACACCTTC. It is translated as CASSARLGGIANYGYTF. The chain recombines TRBV6-1 with TRBJ1-2; D perhaps matches TRBD1 (5 bases). This CDR3 region has 17 residues. V was pared by 4 bases and J by 0 bases, with 18 bases between. From germline, CDR1 is MNHNS and CDR2 SASEGT.

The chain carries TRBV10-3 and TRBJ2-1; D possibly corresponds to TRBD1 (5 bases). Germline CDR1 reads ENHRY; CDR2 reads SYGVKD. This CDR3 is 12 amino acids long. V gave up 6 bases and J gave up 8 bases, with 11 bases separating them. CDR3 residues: CAISRLTDEQFF. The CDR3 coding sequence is TGTGCCATCAGCCGACTGACAGATGAGCAGTTCTTC.

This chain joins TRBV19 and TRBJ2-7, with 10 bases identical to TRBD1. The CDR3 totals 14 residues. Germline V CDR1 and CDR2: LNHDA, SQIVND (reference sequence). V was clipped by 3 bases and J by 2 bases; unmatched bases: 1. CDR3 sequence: CASSIGTGAYEQYF. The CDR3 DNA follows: TGTGCCAGTAGTATTGGGACAGGGGCCTACGAGCAGTACTTC. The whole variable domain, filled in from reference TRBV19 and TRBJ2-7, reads DGGITQSPKYLFRKEGQNVTLSCEQNLNHDAMYWYRQDPGQGLRLIYYSQIVNDFQKGDIAEGYSVSREKKESFPLTVTSAQKNPTAFYLCASSIGTGAYEQYFGPGTRLTVT.

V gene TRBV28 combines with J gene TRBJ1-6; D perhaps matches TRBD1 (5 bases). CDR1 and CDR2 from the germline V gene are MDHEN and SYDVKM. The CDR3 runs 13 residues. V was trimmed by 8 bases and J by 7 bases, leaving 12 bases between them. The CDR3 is CASRDSRNSPLHF. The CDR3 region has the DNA TGTGCCAGCCGGGACTCAAGGAATTCACCCCTCCACTTT.

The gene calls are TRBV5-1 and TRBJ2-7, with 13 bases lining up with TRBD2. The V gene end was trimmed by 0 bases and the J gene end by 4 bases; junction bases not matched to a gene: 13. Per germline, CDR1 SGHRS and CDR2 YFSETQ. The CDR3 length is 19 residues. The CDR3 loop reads CASSLVTSGGTGMGYEQYF. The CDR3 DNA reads TGCGCCAGCAGCTTGGTGACTAGCGGGGGGACGGGGATGGGGTACGAGCAGTACTTC.

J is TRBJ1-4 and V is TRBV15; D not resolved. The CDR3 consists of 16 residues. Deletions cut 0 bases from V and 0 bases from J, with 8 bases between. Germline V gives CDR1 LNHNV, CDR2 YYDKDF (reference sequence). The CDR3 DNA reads TGTGCCACCAGCAGAGATAGGAGCTCAACTAATGAAAAACTGTTTTTT. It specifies CATSRDRSSTNEKLFF.

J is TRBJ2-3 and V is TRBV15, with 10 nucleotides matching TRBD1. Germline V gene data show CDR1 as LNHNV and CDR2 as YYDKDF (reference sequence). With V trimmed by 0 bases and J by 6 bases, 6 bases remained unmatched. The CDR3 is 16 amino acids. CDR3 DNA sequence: TGTGCCACCAGCAGAGACGGGACAGGGGTGTTGGATACGCAGTATTTT. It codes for CATSRDGTGVLDTQYF.

The CDR3 bases are TGTGCCAGCAGCTCGGCAGGTGAAAAACTGTTTTTT. Translated: CASSSAGEKLFF. V gene TRBV5-4 combines with J gene TRBJ1-4; D is undetermined. Germline lookup yields CDR1 SGHNT and CDR2 YYREEE (reference sequence). The CDR3 is made up of 12 amino acids. Trimming stripped 3 bases from V and 7 bases from J, with 7 bases between. Complete variable domain (other parts from reference TRBV5-4 and TRBJ1-4): ETGVTQSPTHLIKTRGQQVTLRCSSQSGHNTVSWYQQALGQGPQFIFQYYREEENGRGNFPPRFSGLQFPNYSSELNVNALELDDSALYLCASSSAGEKLFFGSGTQLSVL.

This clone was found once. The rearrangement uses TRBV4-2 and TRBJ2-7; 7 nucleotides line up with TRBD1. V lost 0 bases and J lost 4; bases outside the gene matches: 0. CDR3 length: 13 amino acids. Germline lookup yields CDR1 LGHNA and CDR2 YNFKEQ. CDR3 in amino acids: CASSQEQGYEQYF. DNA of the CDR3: TGTGCCAGCAGCCAAGAACAGGGGTACGAGCAGTACTTC.